Here is one T cell receptor (beta chain) with its context. Its antigen remains unidentified. Using immunoSEQ multiplex PCR, the repertoire was profiled, and TCRdb retains in-frame clones only, with some absent. Of about 2.3 million clones listed, around 90% are singletons. This entry comes from a study of shared clonotypes between healthy human individuals. Points from the study as a whole: Lower generation probabilities were found for non-shared clonotypes than for those shared by all four donors.

Donors, without exception, were Caucasian adults residing in Nashville, Tennessee. The CDR3 contains 16 residues. J gave up 3 bases and V 4 bases, and 9 bases lay outside the gene matches. Germline lookup yields CDR1 SGHNT and CDR2 YYREEE (reference sequence). This TCR came from a man younger than 35 in good health. Some clones in this sample may be carry-over from other donors' samples. The rearrangement joins TRBV5-4 to TRBJ2-7; 11 bases line up with TRBD2. Sequenced material: naive CD4+ T cells from PBMCs. Subset given: CD45RA+ positively selected. CDR3 bases: TGTGCCAGCAGCGTCGCCGCCGGGACTAGCGGCTACGAGCAGTACTTC. The encoded protein is CASSVAAGTSGYEQYF.